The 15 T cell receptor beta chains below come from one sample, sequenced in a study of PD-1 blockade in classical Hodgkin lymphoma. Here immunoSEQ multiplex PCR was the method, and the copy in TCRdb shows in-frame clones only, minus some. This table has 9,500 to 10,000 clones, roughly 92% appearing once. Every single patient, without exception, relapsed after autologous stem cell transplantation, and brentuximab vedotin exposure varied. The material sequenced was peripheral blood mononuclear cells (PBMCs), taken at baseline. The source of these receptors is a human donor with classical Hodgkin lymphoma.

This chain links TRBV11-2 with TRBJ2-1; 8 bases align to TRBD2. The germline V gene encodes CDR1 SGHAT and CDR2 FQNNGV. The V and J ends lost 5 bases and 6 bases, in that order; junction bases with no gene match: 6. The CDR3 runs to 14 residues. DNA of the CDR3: TGTGCCAGCAGCAGTAGACTAGCGAGCAATGAGCAGTTCTTC. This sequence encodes CASSSRLASNEQFF.

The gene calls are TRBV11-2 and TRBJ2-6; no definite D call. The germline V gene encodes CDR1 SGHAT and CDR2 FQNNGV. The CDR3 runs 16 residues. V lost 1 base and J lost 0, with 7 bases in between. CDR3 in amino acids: CASSLVGNSGANVLTF. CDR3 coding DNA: TGTGCCAGCAGCTTAGTAGGGAACTCTGGGGCCAACGTCCTGACTTTC.

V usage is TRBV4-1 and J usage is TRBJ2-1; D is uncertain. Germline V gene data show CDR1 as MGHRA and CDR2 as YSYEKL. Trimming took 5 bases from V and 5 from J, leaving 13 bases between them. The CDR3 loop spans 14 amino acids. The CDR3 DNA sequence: TGCGCCAGCAGCTTTCCGGCACTTGACAATGAGCAGTTCTTC. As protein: CASSFPALDNEQFF.

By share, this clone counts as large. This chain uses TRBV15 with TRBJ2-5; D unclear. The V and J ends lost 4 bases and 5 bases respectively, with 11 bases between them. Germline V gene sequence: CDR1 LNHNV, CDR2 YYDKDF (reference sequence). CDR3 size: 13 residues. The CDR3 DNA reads TGTGCCACCAGCACTGTAGCCGGGGAGACCCAGTACTTC. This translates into CATSTVAGETQYF.

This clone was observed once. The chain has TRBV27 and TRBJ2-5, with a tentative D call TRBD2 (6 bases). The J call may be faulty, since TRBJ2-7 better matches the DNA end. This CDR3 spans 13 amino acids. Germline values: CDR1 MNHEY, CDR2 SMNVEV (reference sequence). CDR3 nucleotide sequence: TGTGCCAGCAGTTTACGGGAGCCCTACGAGCAGTACTTC. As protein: CASSLREPYEQYF.

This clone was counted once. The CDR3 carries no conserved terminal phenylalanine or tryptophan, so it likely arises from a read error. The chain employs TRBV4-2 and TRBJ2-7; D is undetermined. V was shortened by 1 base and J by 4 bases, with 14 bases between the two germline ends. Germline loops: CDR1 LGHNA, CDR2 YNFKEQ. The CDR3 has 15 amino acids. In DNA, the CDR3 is TGTGCCAGCAGCCAAGGGGTGACGGAAGGTTACGAGCAGTACCTC. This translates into CASSQGVTEGYEQYL.

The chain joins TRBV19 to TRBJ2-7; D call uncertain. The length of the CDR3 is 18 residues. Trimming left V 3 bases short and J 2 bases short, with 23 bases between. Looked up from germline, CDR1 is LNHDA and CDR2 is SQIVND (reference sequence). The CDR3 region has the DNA TGTGCCAGTAGTATGCAAATTCGCGGCGGCCACGCTACCTACGAGCAGTACTTC. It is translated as CASSMQIRGGHATYEQYF. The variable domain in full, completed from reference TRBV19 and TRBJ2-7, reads DGGITQSPKYLFRKEGQNVTLSCEQNLNHDAMYWYRQDPGQGLRLIYYSQIVNDFQKGDIAEGYSVSREKKESFPLTVTSAQKNPTAFYLCASSMQIRGGHATYEQYFGPGTRLTVT.

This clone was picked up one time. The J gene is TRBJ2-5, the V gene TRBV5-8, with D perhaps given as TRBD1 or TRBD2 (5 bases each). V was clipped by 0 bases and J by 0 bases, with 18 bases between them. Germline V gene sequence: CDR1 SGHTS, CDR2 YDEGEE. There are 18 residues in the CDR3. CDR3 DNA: TGTGCCAGCAGCTTGGGAAACCCGGGACCCACGTACCAAGAGACCCAGTACTTC. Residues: CASSLGNPGPTYQETQYF.

The CDR3 loop reads CASSLMGAAHNEQFF. As DNA, the CDR3 is TGTGCCAGCAGCTTAATGGGGGCAGCCCACAATGAGCAGTTCTTC. The chain is built from TRBV7-8 and TRBJ2-1, with a possible D match to TRBD1 (6 bases). The V end was cut by 2 bases, the J end by 5 bases, with 13 bases between. This CDR3 contains 15 residues. Germline V gives CDR1 SGHVS, CDR2 FQNEAQ.

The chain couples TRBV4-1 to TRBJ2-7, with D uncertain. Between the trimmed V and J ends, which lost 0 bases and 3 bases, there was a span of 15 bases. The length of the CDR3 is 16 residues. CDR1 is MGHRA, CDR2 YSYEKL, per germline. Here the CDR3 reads CASSQEPPGYDYEQYF. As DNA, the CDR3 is TGCGCCAGCAGCCAAGAGCCTCCCGGGTATGACTACGAGCAGTACTTC.

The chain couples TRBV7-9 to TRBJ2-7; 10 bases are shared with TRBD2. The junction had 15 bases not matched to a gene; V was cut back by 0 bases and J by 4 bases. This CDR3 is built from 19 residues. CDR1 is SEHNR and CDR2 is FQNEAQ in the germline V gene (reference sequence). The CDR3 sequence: CASSLAPTTPSGSFYEQYF. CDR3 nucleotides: TGTGCCAGCAGCTTAGCGCCGACGACACCTAGCGGGAGTTTTTACGAGCAGTACTTC.

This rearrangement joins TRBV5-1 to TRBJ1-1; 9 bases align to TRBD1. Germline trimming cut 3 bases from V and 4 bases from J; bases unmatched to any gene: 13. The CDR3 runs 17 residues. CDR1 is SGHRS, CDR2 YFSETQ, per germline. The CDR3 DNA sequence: TGCGCCAGCAGCTCAGTACTAACAGGGGGCGCGAGCACTGAAGCTTTCTTT. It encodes CASSSVLTGGASTEAFF.

The chain's CDR3 is CASSPEKGNEQFF. The CDR3 region has the DNA TGTGCCAGCAGCCCCGAGAAGGGCAATGAGCAGTTCTTC. The rearrangement links TRBV11-3 to TRBJ2-1, with D hard to call. V lost 5 bases, J lost 6 bases, and 11 bases lay in between. CDR1 is SGHNT and CDR2 is YENEEA in the germline V gene. CDR3 length equals 13 residues. The entire variable domain, with the rest obtained from reference TRBV11-3 and TRBJ2-1, is as follows: EAGVVQSPRYKIIEKKQPVAFWCNPISGHNTLYWYLQNLGQGPELLIRYENEEAVDDSQLPKDRFSAERLKGVDSTLKIQPAELGDSAVYLCASSPEKGNEQFFGPGTRLTVL.

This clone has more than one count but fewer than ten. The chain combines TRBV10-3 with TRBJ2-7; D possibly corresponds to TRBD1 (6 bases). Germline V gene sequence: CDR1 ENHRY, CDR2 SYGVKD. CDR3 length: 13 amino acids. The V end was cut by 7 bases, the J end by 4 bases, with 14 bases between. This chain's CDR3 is CAITQGKGYEQYF. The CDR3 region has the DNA TGTGCCATCACCCAGGGGAAAGGGTACGAGCAGTACTTC.

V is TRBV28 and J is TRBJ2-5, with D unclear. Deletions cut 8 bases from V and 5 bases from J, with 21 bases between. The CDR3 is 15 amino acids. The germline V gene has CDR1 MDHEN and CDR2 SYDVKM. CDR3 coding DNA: TGTGCCAGCGATGTAGGGCTAAAGAGAATTGAGACCCAGTACTTC. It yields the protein CASDVGLKRIETQYF.